The subject of this entry is one T cell receptor beta chain. Its target is unknown. Sequencing was performed with immunoSEQ multiplex PCR; in TCRdb, only in-frame clones are kept and a portion is missing. The sample shows roughly 130,000 clones, roughly 92% of them seen only once. These data are taken from a study of T cell responses to AZD1222 COVID-19 vaccine. Germline-derived CDR1 and CDR2 are KGHSH and LQKENI. The germline V and J ends were trimmed by 5 bases and 0 bases, with 10 bases remaining between them. The CDR3 consists of 15 residues. Broader study findings: Epitopes outside B.1.351 and B.1.1.7 mutated regions reportedly drew nearly half of spike TCRs. Donors, mostly white British, included more females; clonal diversity was possibly underestimated. Samples come after the peak T cell response, not at day 14. Distributed over spike, vaccine-associated CD4 TCRs predominated at 160-218 and 743-854.

The source was peripheral blood, collected 28 days after the second AZD1222 dose. The chain uses TRBV18 and TRBJ1-4; D gene unclear. This clonotype originated in an adult who received the AZD1222 COVID-19 vaccine. CDR3 residues: CASSANPATNEKLFF. The CDR3 DNA reads TGTGCCAGCTCAGCAAACCCTGCAACTAATGAAAAACTGTTTTTT.